A single sample gave rise to the 21 T cell receptor beta chains below, sequenced in a study of read filtering for tumor transcriptome and immune sequencing. This library used roughly 400 ng RNA and molecular barcoded adaptors spanning alpha/delta and beta/gamma chains. TCRdb analysed the reads with MiXCR anew, one entry per CDR3 protein. The sample has 100,000 to 150,000 distinct CDR3 sequences; 10% to 15% are singletons. The specimen sequenced was a population of CD138-negative cells sorted from bone marrow. The receptors shown here come from a donor older than 35 with multiple myeloma.

This clonotype was counted between two and nine times. A much more abundant neighbour one base away suggests this may be a read error. The chain joins TRBV12-3 or TRBV12-4 to TRBJ2-1; D perhaps matches TRBD1 (6 bases). The CDR3 covers 14 residues. The chain's CDR3 is CASSTRGSYNEQLF. The DNA of the CDR3 is TGTGCCAGCAGCACCAGGGGTTCCTACAATGAGCAGCTCTTC.

This clonotype was found many times. The chain joins TRBV19 to TRBJ2-1, with D perhaps being TRBD1 or TRBD2 (5 bases each). Germline CDR1 and CDR2: LNHDA and SQIVND (reference sequence). Deletions cut 0 bases from V and 4 bases from J, with 10 bases between. CDR3 length: 15 amino acids. CDR3 amino acids: CASSIDRDGYNEQFF. The CDR3 DNA sequence: TGTGCCAGTAGTATAGATCGGGACGGATACAATGAGCAGTTCTTC.

Comment on this clonotype: A single base separates this from a much larger clone, so it may be a read error. V gene TRBV24-1 combines with J gene TRBJ2-7; no firm D call. CDR3 length equals 13 residues. With 6 bases removed from V and 5 bases from J, the gap between germline ends came to 13 bases. Germline-derived CDR1 and CDR2 are KGHDR and SFDVKD. In nucleotides, the CDR3 is TGTGCCACCAGTAATGCAGGTTCGCACGAGCAGTACTTC. Its protein product is CATSNAGSHEQYF.

Details on this clonotype: Possible read error: a much larger clone is one base away. This CDR3 is missing its conserved last phenylalanine or tryptophan, likely due to a read error. V is TRBV5-1 and J is TRBJ2-5; 9 positions agree with TRBD1. V trimming: 0 bases; J trimming: 5 bases; junction bases outside the gene matches: 8. CDR3 length equals 16 residues. Per germline, CDR1 SGHRS and CDR2 YFSETQ. The CDR3 sequence is CASSLAMGQGGETQYS. The CDR3 DNA reads as TGCGCCAGCAGCTTGGCCATGGGACAGGGAGGGGAGACCCAGTACTCC.

There are many counts of this clonotype. The V gene is TRBV20-1, the J gene TRBJ2-1; 13 bases line up with TRBD2. Trimming removed 3 bases from V and 9 bases from J; junction bases left unmatched: 8. From germline, CDR1 is DFQATT and CDR2 SNEGSKA (reference sequence). The CDR3 length is 15 residues. This chain's CDR3 is CSASGTSGNIGEQFF. The CDR3 nucleotides read TGCAGTGCTAGCGGGACTAGCGGGAATATCGGTGAGCAGTTCTTC.

This clonotype was found many times. The chain uses TRBV5-1 and TRBJ2-2; 7 bases map to TRBD1. CDR1 and CDR2 (germline): SGHRS, YFSETQ. J lost 2 bases, V lost 4 bases, and 11 bases had no gene match. CDR3 length equals 17 residues. The CDR3 DNA follows: TGCGCCAGCAGCCTAGAGAGAGGGGGCGCAAACACCGGGGAGCTGTTTTTT. As protein: CASSLERGGANTGELFF. The whole variable domain, filled in from reference TRBV5-1 and TRBJ2-2, reads KAGVTQTPRYLIKTRGQQVTLSCSPISGHRSVSWYQQTPGQGLQFLFEYFSETQRNKGNFPGRFSGRQFSNSRSEMNVSTLELGDSALYLCASSLERGGANTGELFFGEGSRLTVL.

The chain recombines TRBV24-1 with TRBJ2-6; 10 bases line up with TRBD1. J was trimmed by 2 bases and V by 6 bases; bases with no gene match: 6. The CDR3 runs to 17 residues. CDR1 and CDR2 from the germline V gene are KGHDR and SFDVKD. CDR3 in DNA: TGTGCCACCAGTACGACAGGGGGCAAAGCTGGGGCCAACGTCCTGACTTTC. Translation gives CATSTTGGKAGANVLTF.

This clonotype was recorded at least ten times. The chain recombines TRBV20-1 with TRBJ2-3; unclear D gene. The CDR3 has 12 residues. CDR1 DFQATT and CDR2 SNEGSKA come from the germline V gene (reference sequence). V was trimmed by 3 bases and J by 3 bases, leaving 7 bases between them. CDR3 residues: CSARGSTDTQYF. DNA for the CDR3: TGCAGTGCTAGGGGTTCGACAGATACGCAGTATTTT.

This clonotype was found many times. The V gene is TRBV5-8, the J gene TRBJ1-5, with D uncertain. This CDR3 spans 11 amino acids. V was pared by 2 bases and J by 6 bases, with 3 bases between. The germline CDR1 and CDR2 sequences are SGHTS and YDEGEE. The CDR3 DNA follows: TGTGCCAGCAGCTTATCTCAGCCCCAGCATTTT. Amino acids: CASSLSQPQHF. Combining the CDR3 with reference TRBV5-8 and TRBJ1-5 gives the whole variable domain EAGVTQSPTHLIKTRGQQATLRCSPISGHTSVYWYQQALGLGLQFLLWYDEGEERNRGNFPPRFSGRQFPNYSSELNVNALELEDSALYLCASSLSQPQHFGDGTRLSIL.

Note on this clonotype: With a much larger clone just one base away, this may be a read error. Without the conserved terminal phenylalanine or tryptophan, this CDR3 likely stems from a read error. V gene TRBV24-1 combines with J gene TRBJ2-7; D gene ambiguous. The CDR3 consists of 13 residues. V lost 3 bases to trimming and J lost 4 bases, with 9 bases between them. Germline CDR1 KGHDR, CDR2 SFDVKD. The CDR3 nucleotides read TGTGCCACCAGTGATGGTGCAGCTTACGAGCAGTACCTC. Translated, it gives CATSDGAAYEQYL.

As for this clonotype: A much larger clone lies one base from this, so it may be a read error. V and J are TRBV19 and TRBJ1-2; D might be TRBD1 (5 bases). CDR1 is LNHDA, CDR2 SQIVND, per germline (reference sequence). This CDR3 is built from 13 residues. In DNA form, the CDR3 reads TGTGCCAATAGTATGGGGGATCGGGATGGCTACACCTTC. This gives the protein CANSMGDRDGYTF.

With respect to this clonotype: A single base separates this from a much larger clone, so it may be a read error. The CDR3 coding sequence is TGTGCCAGCAGCCAAGCCCAGGGGGCGCGACGGTGCTTC. Protein product: CASSQAQGARRCF. The chain links TRBV12-3 or TRBV12-4 to TRBJ2-1; 8 nucleotides agree with TRBD1. There are 13 residues in the CDR3.

This clonotype was seen repeatedly, ten times or more. Relative to the germline gene, one junction end is altered; a read error may explain this. V gene TRBV25-1 combines with J gene TRBJ1-1; D is perhaps TRBD1 (5 bases). CDR1 is MGHDK and CDR2 is SYGVNS in the germline V gene. CDR3 length: 15 residues. DNA of the CDR3: TGTGCCAGCAGTGAACAAGGGGCCCTGAACGCTGAAGCTTTCTTT. Encoded protein: CASSEQGALNAEAFF.

This clonotype was observed many times. J is TRBJ1-2 and V is TRBV29-1, with a possible D match to TRBD1 (5 bases). This CDR3 has 12 residues. Germline lookup yields CDR1 SQVTM and CDR2 ANQGSEA. Trimming cost V 7 bases and J 4 bases, with 13 bases left between them. The CDR3 spells CSGQDNSYGYTF. The DNA for the CDR3 is TGCAGCGGGCAGGACAATTCCTATGGCTACACCTTC.

The table lists this clonotype with many counts. The V gene is TRBV7-6, the J gene TRBJ2-5; D gene uncertain. The CDR3 spans 15 residues. Germline loops: CDR1 SGHVS, CDR2 FNYEAQ. The V end was cut by 5 bases, the J end by 0 bases, with 13 bases between. The CDR3 sequence: CASSQRVTYQETQYF. DNA for the CDR3: TGTGCCAGCAGCCAACGGGTGACGTACCAAGAGACCCAGTACTTC.

This clonotype was observed at least ten times. This chain uses TRBV7-2 with TRBJ2-1; 11 bases map to TRBD2. CDR1 is SGHTA, CDR2 FQGNSA, per germline. V lost 2 bases, J lost 5 bases, and 2 bases stayed unmatched. The length of the CDR3 is 15 residues. Written as DNA, the CDR3 is TGTGCCAGCAGCTTAATTAGCGGGGGGGACAATGAGCAGTTCTTC. Translating it yields CASSLISGGDNEQFF.

In this sample, this clonotype turned up many times. This sequence joins TRBV5-1 and TRBJ1-1; D gene uncertain. The CDR3 length is 15 residues. Trimming left V 3 bases short and J 4 bases short, with 16 bases between. From germline, CDR1 is SGHRS and CDR2 YFSETQ. In nucleotides, the CDR3 is TGCGCCAGCAGCTCACTCACTACTGGTACCACTGAAGCTTTCTTT. Encoded protein: CASSSLTTGTTEAFF.

This clonotype was picked up a small number of times. Sequence at one end of the junction differs from germline and may be a read error. The chain combines TRBV7-2 with TRBJ2-3; 12 bases fit TRBD2. CDR3 size: 16 residues. Germline V gene lookup returns CDR1 SGHTA and CDR2 FQGNSA. The CDR3 is CASRLGLAGSTDTQYF. The DNA for the CDR3 is TGTGCCAGCAGATTAGGACTAGCGGGAAGCACAGATACGCAGTATTTT.

This clonotype has ten or more counts. The chain has TRBV11-2 and TRBJ1-1, with 7 bases lining up with TRBD1. The J segment lost 4 bases and the V segment lost 8 bases, leaving 7 bases of the junction unmatched. Germline V gives CDR1 SGHAT, CDR2 FQNNGV. The CDR3 totals 13 residues. CDR3: CASLLTGATEAFF. The CDR3 bases are TGTGCCAGCCTCCTTACAGGGGCCACTGAAGCTTTCTTT.

This clonotype was seen ten or more times. The V call is TRBV7-2, the J call TRBJ2-5; weak D call: TRBD2 (6 bases). V shed 0 bases and J shed 5 bases, with 13 bases lying between them. The germline V gene encodes CDR1 SGHTA and CDR2 FQGNSA. The CDR3 contains 15 residues. CDR3 sequence reads: CASSLAPGVMETQYF. The CDR3 DNA sequence: TGTGCCAGCAGCTTAGCGCCGGGGGTAATGGAGACCCAGTACTTC.

Ten or more counts support this clonotype. V gene TRBV7-2 combines with J gene TRBJ2-3; the D call may be TRBD1 or TRBD2 (7 bases each). V was cut by 1 base and J by 5 bases, with 13 bases left in between. Germline CDR1 reads SGHTA; CDR2 reads FQGNSA. CDR3 length: 15 amino acids. CDR3 sequence: CASSLGGRGGDTQYF. Written as DNA, the CDR3 is TGTGCCAGCAGCTTAGGAGGCAGGGGGGGAGATACGCAGTATTTT.